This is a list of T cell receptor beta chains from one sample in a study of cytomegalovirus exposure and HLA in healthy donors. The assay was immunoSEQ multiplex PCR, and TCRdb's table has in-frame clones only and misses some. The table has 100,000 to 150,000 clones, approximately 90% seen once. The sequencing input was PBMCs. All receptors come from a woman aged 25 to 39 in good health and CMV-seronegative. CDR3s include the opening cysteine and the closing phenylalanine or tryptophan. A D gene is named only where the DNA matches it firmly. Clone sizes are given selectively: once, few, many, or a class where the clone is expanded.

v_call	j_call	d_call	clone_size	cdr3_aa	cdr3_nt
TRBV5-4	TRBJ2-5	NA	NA	CASSLVLRGLKTQYF	TGTGCCAGCAGCTTGGTTTTGCGGGGGCTGAAGACCCAGTACTTC
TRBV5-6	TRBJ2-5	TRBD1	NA	CASSFTNRGRFVVGETQYF	TGTGCCAGCAGCTTTACAAACAGGGGGCGCTTTGTGGTTGGAGAGACCCAGTACTTC
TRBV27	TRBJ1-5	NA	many	CASSWTVNQPQHF	TGTGCCAGCAGTTGGACAGTGAATCAGCCCCAGCATTTT
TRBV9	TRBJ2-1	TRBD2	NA	CASSFLGTSENEQFF	TGTGCCAGCAGCTTTTTGGGGACTAGCGAAAATGAGCAGTTCTTC
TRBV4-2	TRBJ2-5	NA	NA	CASSLGVLVLASWYQETQYF	TGTGCCAGCAGCCTTGGGGTTTTGGTGCTAGCGTCTTGGTACCAAGAGACCCAGTACTTC
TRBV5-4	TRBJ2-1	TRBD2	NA	CASSLGLAGALDEQFF	TGTGCCAGCAGCTTAGGACTAGCGGGGGCCCTCGATGAGCAGTTCTTC
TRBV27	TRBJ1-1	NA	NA	CASSLEEMNTEAFF	TGTGCCAGCAGTTTAGAGGAGATGAACACTGAAGCTTTCTTT
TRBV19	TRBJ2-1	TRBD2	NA	CASSIDSGGAGYNEQFF	TGTGCCAGTAGTATAGATAGCGGGGGGGCCGGCTACAATGAGCAGTTCTTC
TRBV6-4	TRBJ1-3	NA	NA	CASSDSKARGSGNTIYF	TGTGCCAGCAGTGACTCGAAGGCCAGGGGCTCTGGAAACACCATATATTTT
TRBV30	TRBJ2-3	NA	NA	CAWSVRDGGRGPQFTDTQYF	TGTGCCTGGAGTGTAAGGGACGGCGGGCGGGGGCCCCAATTCACAGATACGCAGTATTTT
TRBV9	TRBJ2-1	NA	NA	CASSVVGAASYNEQFF	TGTGCCAGCAGCGTAGTGGGGGCGGCCTCCTACAATGAGCAGTTCTTC
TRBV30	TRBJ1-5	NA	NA	CAWSVSRGTNNQPQHF	TGTGCCTGGAGTGTAAGTCGGGGAACGAACAATCAGCCCCAGCATTTT
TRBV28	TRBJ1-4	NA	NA	CASSSGLLATNEKLFF	TGTGCCAGCAGTTCGGGACTATTAGCAACTAATGAAAAACTGTTTTTT
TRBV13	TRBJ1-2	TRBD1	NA	CASSPRQGGYGYTF	TGTGCCAGCAGCCCCCGACAGGGGGGCTATGGCTACACCTTC
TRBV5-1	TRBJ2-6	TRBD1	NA	CASSLEGDRTLRGSGANVLTF	TGCGCCAGCAGCTTGGAGGGGGACAGGACGCTGAGGGGCTCTGGGGCCAACGTCCTGACTTTC
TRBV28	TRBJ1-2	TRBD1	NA	CASSHRGHGGYTF	TGTGCCAGCAGCCACAGGGGGCATGGCGGCTACACCTTC
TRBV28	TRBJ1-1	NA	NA	CASSLHRGAFF	TGTGCCAGCAGTCTCCACCGGGGGGCTTTCTTT
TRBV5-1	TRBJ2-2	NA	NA	CASSFGTPNTGELFF	TGCGCCAGCAGCTTCGGGACTCCGAACACCGGGGAGCTGTTTTTT
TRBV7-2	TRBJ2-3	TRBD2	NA	CASSPSGVSDTQYF	TGTGCCAGCAGCCCTAGCGGGGTCTCAGATACGCAGTATTTT
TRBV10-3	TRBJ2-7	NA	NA	CAAQGTYEQYF	TGTGCCGCTCAGGGGACCTACGAGCAGTACTTC
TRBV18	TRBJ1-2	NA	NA	CASSPEAYGYTF	TGTGCCAGCTCACCAGAGGCCTATGGCTACACCTTC
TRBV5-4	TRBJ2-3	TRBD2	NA	CASSLTSGIGTDTQYF	TGTGCCAGCAGCTTGACTAGCGGGATAGGCACAGATACGCAGTATTTT
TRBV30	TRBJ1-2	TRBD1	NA	CAWRQGFSARYTF	TGTGCCTGGCGACAGGGTTTTTCAGCTCGCTACACCTTC
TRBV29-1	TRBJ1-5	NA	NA	CSCAENSNQPQHF	TGCAGCTGCGCGGAGAATAGCAATCAGCCCCAGCATTTT